This TCR beta chain was sequenced in a study of T cell repertoires in cytomegalovirus infection. Study-level findings and limits: HLA-C-restricted CMV clonotypes gave the most frequent clonotype in two of eight donors.

TCRdb passed the reads through MiXCR, listing each CDR3 protein once. The sample shows hundreds of thousands of distinct CDR3 sequences, roughly a sixth of them seen only once. This clonotype was recorded many times. Its specificity is unknown. CDR3 size: 16 residues. Germline assignment: CDR1 ENHRY and CDR2 SYGVKD. V lost 0 bases and J 0 bases, leaving 11 bases between the germline ends. The origin of this receptor is a human donor in good health (CMV status not recorded). Some clones in this sample may be carry-over from other donors' samples. J is TRBJ1-2 and V is TRBV10-3; the D is unclear. What was sequenced was PBMCs. The CDR3 DNA sequence: TGTGCCATCAGTGAGTCGATTCAGCTAGCTAACTATGGCTACACCTTC. Translated, it gives CAISESIQLANYGYTF.